One sample yielded the 11 T cell receptor beta chains listed below, sequenced in a study of graft-versus-host responses after intestinal transplantation. To release intraepithelial and lamina propria lymphocytes, the graft tissue was processed. Libraries were prepared by immunoSEQ multiplex PCR; TCRdb keeps only in-frame clonotypes and omits some of them. Of 15,000 to 20,000 clones listed, about 83% are singletons. This specimen was ileum tissue, taken around 580 days after intestinal transplantation. These receptors were collected from a human patient who received an intestinal transplant, so some T cells may come from the graft donor.

V and J are TRBV4-1 and TRBJ1-5, with TRBD1 matching over 7 bases. The CDR3 has 16 residues. Germline assignment: CDR1 MGHRA and CDR2 YSYEKL. The CDR3 region has the DNA TGCGCTGACCCGGGACAGCTATATCGGGGCAATCAGCCCCAGCATTTT. As protein: CADPGQLYRGNQPQHF.

This chain joins TRBV7-9 and TRBJ1-2; unclear D gene. V lost 3 bases to trimming and J lost 10 bases, with 18 bases between them. Germline CDR1 reads SEHNR; CDR2 reads FQNEAQ (reference sequence). The CDR3 is made up of 14 amino acids. In DNA form, the CDR3 reads TGTGCCAGCAGCTTGGGTGCGGGGAGTTCGTACTACACCTTC. Its translation is CASSLGAGSSYYTF.

This clone was seen only a few times. The V and J genes are TRBV10-3 and TRBJ2-6; 9 bases are a match to TRBD1. The CDR3 runs 16 residues. After removal of 6 bases from V and 1 base from J, the junction contained 4 bases not matched to a gene. In germline, CDR1 is ENHRY, CDR2 SYGVKD. CDR3 sequence: CAIRMTGGSGANVLTF. CDR3 coding DNA: TGTGCCATCAGAATGACAGGGGGTTCTGGGGCCAACGTCCTGACTTTC.

V and J are TRBV19 and TRBJ1-1, with D hard to call. V was shortened by 7 bases and J by 1 base, with 7 bases between the two germline ends. The CDR3 has 12 residues. The germline CDR1 and CDR2 sequences are LNHDA and SQIVND (reference sequence). The chain's CDR3 is CASKGRNTEAFF. The CDR3 coding sequence is TGTGCCAGTAAGGGAAGGAACACTGAAGCTTTCTTT.

The chain links TRBV18 to TRBJ1-6, with 7 bases fitting TRBD1. This CDR3 contains 15 residues. V was clipped by 5 bases and J by 5 bases; unmatched bases: 6. The germline V gene has CDR1 KGHSH and CDR2 LQKENI. The CDR3 loop reads CASSNRDSNNSPLHF. CDR3 bases: TGTGCCAGCTCAAACCGGGACAGCAATAATTCACCCCTCCACTTT.

V is TRBV6-5 and J is TRBJ1-6, with 10 bases matching TRBD1. Germline loops: CDR1 MNHEY, CDR2 SVGAGI. The CDR3 spans 14 residues. The J segment lost 11 bases and the V segment lost 4 bases, leaving 5 bases of the junction unmatched. CDR3 DNA sequence: TGTGCCAGCAGTTCGGGACAGGGGAATACACCCCTCCACTTT. Translation: CASSSGQGNTPLHF.

V gene TRBV5-6 combines with J gene TRBJ1-2; TRBD1 might be the D (5 bases). There are 14 residues in the CDR3. The V gene lost 0 bases and the J gene lost 1 base, with 7 bases spanning the gap. Germline V gives CDR1 SGHDT, CDR2 YYEEEE. For the CDR3, the DNA is TGTGCCAGCAGCTTGGGGGGGATTAACTATGGCTACACCTTC. Translated: CASSLGGINYGYTF.

The chain combines TRBV6-5 with TRBJ1-2; D is undetermined. The CDR3 is 12 amino acids. CDR1 and CDR2 (germline): MNHEY, SVGAGI. V shed 6 bases and J shed 6 bases, with 11 bases lying between them. CDR3 sequence: CASRRGTHGYTF. CDR3 DNA sequence: TGTGCCAGCAGGCGGGGAACTCATGGCTACACCTTC.

The CDR3 region is CASSLYGTGYSNQPQHF. The CDR3, as DNA: TGTGCCAGCAGTTTATATGGGACAGGGTATAGCAATCAGCCCCAGCATTTT. The genes are TRBV27 and TRBJ1-5; 9 bases match TRBD1. This CDR3 is built from 17 residues. V lost 1 base, J lost 0 bases, and 4 bases stayed unmatched. CDR1 is MNHEY, CDR2 SMNVEV, per germline (reference sequence).

The J gene is TRBJ2-5, the V gene TRBV7-3; tentative D call: TRBD2 (7 bases). Germline V gene sequence: CDR1 SGHTA, CDR2 FQGTGA. The ends were cut back, 1 base at V and 5 bases at J, with 20 bases in the middle. The CDR3 runs 17 residues. The CDR3 DNA sequence: TGTGCCAGCAGCTTAAACGCCCCGGGGGGCGAGGGGGAGACCCAGTACTTC. Protein product: CASSLNAPGGEGETQYF. The entire variable domain, with the rest obtained from reference TRBV7-3 and TRBJ2-5, is as follows: GAGVSQTPSNKVTEKGKYVELRCDPISGHTALYWYRQSLGQGPEFLIYFQGTGAADDSGLPNDRFFAVRPEGSVSTLKIQRTERGDSAVYLCASSLNAPGGEGETQYFGPGTRLLVL.

The chain has TRBV7-9 and TRBJ1-4; the D gene is possibly TRBD1 (5 bases). The V gene lost 0 bases and the J gene lost 5 bases, with 10 bases spanning the gap. This CDR3 has 15 amino acids. Germline loops: CDR1 SEHNR, CDR2 FQNEAQ (reference sequence). The CDR3 sequence: CASSLAEGRNEKLFF. The CDR3 DNA follows: TGTGCCAGCAGCTTAGCCGAGGGGCGAAATGAAAAACTGTTTTTT.